The 31 T cell receptor beta chains listed next were all sequenced from one sample in a study of blood T cell repertoires in COVID-19. Assay: immunoSEQ multiplex PCR; the TCRdb copy retains only in-frame clones and omits some. The data hold some 250,000 clones, with 75% to 90% observed a single time. The sequenced material came from peripheral blood. The receptors derive from a woman in her twenties or thirties who had recovered from COVID-19.

V usage is TRBV12-3 or TRBV12-4 and J usage is TRBJ1-2; the D gene is possibly TRBD1 (5 bases). This CDR3 contains 13 residues. V lost 6 bases and J lost 4, with 12 bases in between. Here the CDR3 reads CASRGEGVYGYTF. CDR3 coding DNA: TGTGCCAGCAGGGGGGAGGGCGTCTATGGCTACACCTTC.

The chain uses TRBV6-5 and TRBJ1-5, with D possibly TRBD1 on 6 matching bases. Germline V CDR1 and CDR2: MNHEY, SVGAGI. The V end lost 9 bases, the J end lost 0 bases, and 12 bases lay between the germline ends. This CDR3 is 14 amino acids long. The CDR3 DNA is TGTGCCAGTAGACAGGCATATAGCAATCAGCCCCAGCATTTT. It codes for CASRQAYSNQPQHF.

The chain carries TRBV6-2 or TRBV6-3 and TRBJ2-2; 7 bases are a match to TRBD1. The ends lost 5 bases at V and 4 bases at J; junction bases unmatched: 16. Germline V gene sequence: CDR1 MNHEY, CDR2 SVGEGT. The CDR3 runs 18 residues. CDR3 residues: CASSPGPGRGSVTGELFF. CDR3 DNA: TGTGCCAGCAGTCCAGGTCCGGGCAGGGGGTCGGTCACCGGGGAGCTGTTTTTT.

The chain links TRBV18 to TRBJ1-4; a weak D match, TRBD1 (5 bases). Germline CDR1 KGHSH, CDR2 LQKENI. V was cut by 2 bases and J by 9 bases, with 13 bases left in between. CDR3 length equals 14 residues. The CDR3 region has the DNA TGTGCCAGCTCACCATCGGGGGGGGTACAAAAACTGTTTTTT. Its translation is CASSPSGGVQKLFF. Using reference TRBV18 and TRBJ1-4 for the parts outside the CDR3, the full variable domain is NAGVMQNPRHLVRRRGQEARLRCSPMKGHSHVYWYRQLPEEGLKFMVYLQKENIIDESGMPKERFSAEFPKEGPSILRIQQVVRGDSAAYFCASSPSGGVQKLFFGSGTQLSVL.

The chain has TRBV4-3 and TRBJ1-2, with 7 bases lining up with TRBD1. The J segment lost 1 base and the V segment lost 3 bases, leaving 11 bases of the junction unmatched. This CDR3 spans 17 amino acids. The germline gives CDR1 LGHNA, CDR2 YSLEER. The CDR3 coding sequence is TGCGCCAGCAGCCATGCCGTCGGGACAGTTAATAACTATGGCTACACCTTC. It yields the protein CASSHAVGTVNNYGYTF.

This rearrangement joins TRBV29-1 to TRBJ1-1, with D possibly TRBD1 on 6 matching bases. In germline, CDR1 is SQVTM, CDR2 ANQGSEA. V lost 7 bases to trimming and J lost 5 bases, with 14 bases between them. The CDR3 loop spans 12 amino acids. The CDR3 reads CSAQGIGTEAFF. The CDR3 coding sequence is TGCAGCGCCCAGGGGATCGGGACTGAAGCTTTCTTT.

The gene calls are TRBV7-9 and TRBJ1-5; TRBD1 matches 8 bases. V trimming: 6 bases; J trimming: 2 bases; junction bases outside the gene matches: 9. The CDR3 is made up of 16 amino acids. Germline lookup yields CDR1 SEHNR and CDR2 FQNEAQ (reference sequence). CDR3 DNA: TGTGCCAGCAGGTTCAGGGGGCGTGTGGGCAATCAGCCCCAGCATTTT. Its translation: CASRFRGRVGNQPQHF.

The rearrangement joins TRBV6-5 to TRBJ2-1; TRBD1 aligns across 8 bases. CDR3 size: 13 residues. After removal of 9 bases from V and 9 bases from J, the junction contained 10 bases not matched to a gene. From germline, CDR1 is MNHEY and CDR2 SVGAGI. CDR3 nucleotide sequence: TGTGCCAGTGACCAGGGGGCACTCAGTGAGCAGTTCTTC. It is translated as CASDQGALSEQFF.

This rearrangement joins TRBV2 to TRBJ1-1; a possible D gene is TRBD1 (6 bases). V was cut by 9 bases and J by 3 bases, with 17 bases left in between. CDR3 length: 14 amino acids. Germline CDR1 and CDR2: SNHLY and FYNNEI. DNA for the CDR3: TGTGCCAGTCAGGGGCTCCAGGAGGACACTGAAGCTTTCTTT. Protein sequence: CASQGLQEDTEAFF.

The chain uses TRBV29-1 and TRBJ1-2, with D unresolved. This CDR3 spans 14 amino acids. CDR1 SQVTM and CDR2 ANQGSEA come from the germline V gene. V dropped 1 base and J dropped 4 bases, with 13 bases sitting between them. The CDR3 region is CSVEGAEKAYGYTF. CDR3 DNA sequence: TGCAGCGTTGAAGGAGCCGAGAAAGCCTATGGCTACACCTTC.

The CDR3 DNA reads as TGTGCCAGCAGCTTAGGTCTTTTTGGAAACACCATATATTTT. Its protein is CASSLGLFGNTIYF. The rearrangement uses TRBV7-2 and TRBJ1-3, with no clear D. The length of the CDR3 is 14 residues. V dropped 1 base and J dropped 3 bases, with 7 bases sitting between them. Germline V CDR1 and CDR2: SGHTA, FQGNSA. Looking up the rest from reference TRBV7-2 and TRBJ1-3 gives the full variable domain: GAGVSQSPSNKVTEKGKDVELRCDPISGHTALYWYRQSLGQGLEFLIYFQGNSAPDKSGLPSDRFSAERTGGSVSTLTIQRTQQEDSAVYLCASSLGLFGNTIYFGEGSWLTVV.

The J gene is TRBJ1-2, the V gene TRBV3-1 (or the pseudogene TRBV3-2); a weak D match, TRBD1 (5 bases). Per the germline V gene, CDR1 is LGHDT and CDR2 is YNNKEL (reference sequence). Trimming shortened V by 2 bases and J by 5 bases, and 12 bases separated the two germline ends. The CDR3 consists of 14 residues. CDR3 in amino acids: CASSQRGGVYGYTF. The CDR3 DNA sequence: TGTGCCAGCAGCCAAAGGGGTGGTGTTTATGGCTACACCTTC.

Written as DNA, the CDR3 is TGTGCCTGGAGTAATCCTTTCGGTGATAGTCTCTACGAGCAGTACTTC. This sequence encodes CAWSNPFGDSLYEQYF. V gene TRBV30 combines with J gene TRBJ2-7; D remains ambiguous. Trimming pared 2 bases from V and 3 bases from J, leaving 20 bases between. Germline assignment: CDR1 GTSNPN and CDR2 SVGIG (reference sequence). The CDR3 covers 16 residues.

A few counts support this clone. Other DNA sequences in this specimen translate into the identical CDR3. The chain carries TRBV5-1 and TRBJ2-5; 13 bases fit TRBD2. Germline CDR1 reads SGHRS; CDR2 reads YFSETQ. The CDR3 covers 15 residues. V lost 3 bases to trimming and J lost 2 bases; unmatched junction nucleotides: 1. The CDR3 is CASSSGLAGQETQYF. CDR3 in DNA: TGCGCCAGCAGCTCGGGACTAGCGGGGCAAGAGACCCAGTACTTC.

The V gene is TRBV29-1, the J gene TRBJ2-1, with 10 bases that match TRBD2. Germline CDR1 reads SQVTM; CDR2 reads ANQGSEA. The CDR3 is 12 amino acids. J was trimmed by 7 bases and V by 7 bases; bases with no gene match: 4. The CDR3 DNA reads TGCAGCGCGTTAGCGGGGGGAAATGAGCAGTTCTTC. It specifies CSALAGGNEQFF.

The chain combines TRBV5-1 with TRBJ2-5, with D possibly TRBD1 on 5 matching bases. V lost 1 base and J lost 4, with 11 bases in between. Germline V lookup: CDR1 SGHRS, CDR2 YFSETQ. CDR3 length: 14 residues. The CDR3 nucleotides read TGCGCCAGCAGCTTGATCGGAAGGGGAGAGACCCAGTACTTC. It is translated as CASSLIGRGETQYF. Based on the CDR3 plus reference TRBV5-1 and TRBJ2-5, the full variable domain is KAGVTQTPRYLIKTRGQQVTLSCSPISGHRSVSWYQQTPGQGLQFLFEYFSETQRNKGNFPGRFSGRQFSNSRSEMNVSTLELGDSALYLCASSLIGRGETQYFGPGTRLLVL.

The chain is built from TRBV2 and TRBJ2-1; a possible D gene is TRBD1 (7 bases). The CDR3 covers 14 residues. V lost 4 bases and J 4 bases, leaving 11 bases between the germline ends. Germline CDR1 SNHLY, CDR2 FYNNEI. CDR3 nucleotides: TGTGCCAGCAGTGTGCCAGGGGGGTACAATGAGCAGTTCTTC. It specifies CASSVPGGYNEQFF. Based on the CDR3 plus reference TRBV2 and TRBJ2-1, the full variable domain is EPEVTQTPSHQVTQMGQEVILRCVPISNHLYFYWYRQILGQKVEFLVSFYNNEISEKSEIFDDQFSVERPDGSNFTLKIRSTKLEDSAMYFCASSVPGGYNEQFFGPGTRLTVL.

This chain joins TRBV7-9 and TRBJ1-2; 9 bases match TRBD1. Germline lookup yields CDR1 SEHNR and CDR2 FQNEAQ (reference sequence). V trimming: 4 bases; J trimming: 6 bases; junction bases outside the gene matches: 6. The CDR3 covers 14 residues. CDR3 DNA: TGTGCCAGCAGCTCCGGGACAGGGTTTGATGGCTACACCTTC. Translated: CASSSGTGFDGYTF. Looking up the rest from reference TRBV7-9 and TRBJ1-2 gives the full variable domain: DTGVSQNPRHKITKRGQNVTFRCDPISEHNRLYWYRQTLGQGPEFLTYFQNEAQLEKSRLLSDRFSAERPKGSFSTLEIQRTEQGDSAMYLCASSSGTGFDGYTFGSGTRLTVV.

This sequence joins TRBV3-1 (or the pseudogene TRBV3-2) and TRBJ2-2; D possibly corresponds to TRBD2 (6 bases). Germline-derived CDR1 and CDR2 are LGHDT and YNNKEL (reference sequence). Trimming took off 2 bases at V and 1 base at J, with 11 bases between the two ends. The CDR3 runs to 16 residues. CDR3 loop: CASSQNTAGNTGELFF. DNA of the CDR3: TGTGCCAGCAGCCAAAACACAGCGGGGAACACCGGGGAGCTGTTTTTT.

The chain combines TRBV2 with TRBJ1-1; unclear D gene. The V and J ends lost 7 bases and 5 bases respectively, with 14 bases between them. The CDR3 totals 13 residues. In germline, CDR1 is SNHLY, CDR2 FYNNEI. In DNA, the CDR3 is TGTGCCAGCATGACGGATCTCGGGACTGAAGCTTTCTTT. This translates into CASMTDLGTEAFF. Full variable domain (missing parts from reference TRBV2 and TRBJ1-1): EPEVTQTPSHQVTQMGQEVILRCVPISNHLYFYWYRQILGQKVEFLVSFYNNEISEKSEIFDDQFSVERPDGSNFTLKIRSTKLEDSAMYFCASMTDLGTEAFFGQGTRLTVV.

This clone occurred once. The DNA for the CDR3 is TGTGCCAGCAGTGAGCTAGCGGGGGGCCCCCAGGGTACGCAGTATTTT. As protein: CASSELAGGPQGTQYF. The chain links TRBV6-1 to TRBJ2-3, with 11 positions matching TRBD2. Germline V CDR1 and CDR2: MNHNS, SASEGT. The CDR3 is made up of 16 amino acids. V gave up 3 bases and J gave up 8 bases; unmatched junction bases: 10.

The chain employs TRBV9 and TRBJ2-1; TRBD2 matches 11 bases. The CDR3 totals 16 residues. Germline V lookup: CDR1 SGDLS, CDR2 YYNGEE. Germline trimming cut 1 base from V and 2 bases from J; bases unmatched to any gene: 2. This CDR3 reads CASSVKLAGAYNEQFF. The CDR3 region has the DNA TGTGCCAGCAGCGTAAAACTAGCGGGGGCCTACAATGAGCAGTTCTTC.

This clone was seen more than once but under ten times. The chain couples TRBV2 to TRBJ1-5; TRBD1 matches at 7 bases. The CDR3 runs 15 residues. The J segment lost 5 bases and the V segment lost 2 bases, leaving 6 bases of the junction unmatched. In germline, CDR1 is SNHLY, CDR2 FYNNEI. The CDR3 DNA reads TGTGCCAGCAGTGAAAGGACAGGAAGCGATCAGCCCCAGCATTTT. It encodes CASSERTGSDQPQHF.

The V call is TRBV5-5, the J call TRBJ2-5, with 9 nucleotides matching TRBD2. CDR3 size: 15 residues. The trim removed 0 bases at V and 5 bases at J, leaving 5 bases unmatched. Germline-derived CDR1 and CDR2 are SGHKS and YYEKEE (reference sequence). CDR3 in amino acids: CASSLARLAGETQYF. In nucleotides, the CDR3 is TGTGCCAGCAGCTTGGCCCGGCTAGCGGGGGAGACCCAGTACTTC.

This clone occurred a few times. The gene calls are TRBV2 and TRBJ2-3; D not certain. The CDR3 length is 12 residues. Trimming cost V 6 bases and J 0 bases, with 4 bases left between them. Per the germline V gene, CDR1 is SNHLY and CDR2 is FYNNEI. DNA of the CDR3: TGTGCCAGCAGGCGGAGCACAGATACGCAGTATTTT. It encodes CASRRSTDTQYF.

The rearrangement links TRBV28 to TRBJ1-2; TRBD1 might be the D (5 bases). Germline V gene sequence: CDR1 MDHEN, CDR2 SYDVKM. CDR3 length equals 14 residues. The V and J ends lost 10 bases and 4 bases respectively, with 19 bases between them. CDR3 DNA: TGTGCCAAACCGGGGGGGTGGGCCCCCTATGGCTACACCTTC. Translating it yields CAKPGGWAPYGYTF.

The chain has TRBV19 and TRBJ1-2; D is perhaps TRBD1 (6 bases). The V and J ends lost 4 bases and 4 bases respectively, with 16 bases between them. The germline CDR1 and CDR2 sequences are LNHDA and SQIVND (reference sequence). There are 15 residues in the CDR3. CDR3 bases: TGTGCCAGTAGTACCGTCCTAGGGGGTCCCTATGGCTACACCTTC. This codes for CASSTVLGGPYGYTF.

J is TRBJ1-4 and V is TRBV7-3; D is perhaps TRBD1 (6 bases). The CDR3 has 15 residues. The germline gives CDR1 SGHTA, CDR2 FQGTGA. V was clipped by 6 bases and J by 7 bases, with 18 bases between them. DNA for the CDR3: TGTGCCAGCAGTTTGTCGGGGGGCGGTAGTGAAAAACTGTTTTTT. Translated: CASSLSGGGSEKLFF.

This chain connects TRBV2 to TRBJ2-2, with TRBD2 matching 12 bases. Per germline, CDR1 SNHLY and CDR2 FYNNEI. Trimming cost V 2 bases and J 7 bases; bases outside gene matches: 5. This CDR3 contains 16 residues. CDR3 DNA sequence: TGTGCCAGCAGTGAACTAGCGGGGGGGCCTATCGGGGAGCTGTTTTTT. Its protein is CASSELAGGPIGELFF.

The rearrangement joins TRBV9 to TRBJ2-5; unclear D gene. CDR1 and CDR2 from the germline V gene are SGDLS and YYNGEE. Trimming took off 5 bases at V and 2 bases at J, with 10 bases between the two ends. The CDR3 totals 13 residues. The CDR3 here is CASSFTVQETQYF. CDR3 coding DNA: TGTGCCAGCAGTTTCACAGTTCAAGAGACCCAGTACTTC.

The CDR3 bases are TGTGCCAGCAGTGAAAGGCGGGGAGGGGATACGCAGTATTTT. Its protein product is CASSERRGGDTQYF. The rearrangement uses TRBV6-1 and TRBJ2-3, with 7 positions matching TRBD2. Germline assignment: CDR1 MNHNS and CDR2 SASEGT. After removal of 2 bases from V and 6 bases from J, the junction contained 5 bases not matched to a gene. This CDR3 spans 14 amino acids.